The 10 T cell receptor beta chains reported below all come from one sample, sequenced in a study of human T cells and chemical hapten exposure. Sample time point: pre-sensitization, week 0. Regarding treatment: therapeutic diphenylcyclopropenone sensitization with weekly scalp DPC. TCRdb re-called the RACE reads with MiXCR, one entry per CDR3 protein. There are 250,000 to 300,000 distinct CDR3 sequences in the sample; about 7.7% occur only once, and 1.2% lies in the top ten. Sample: whole blood, taken in connection with sensitization to the hapten diphenylcyclopropenone (DPC). Receptors were obtained from a man aged 18 to 29 with alopecia areata. Some clones in this sample may be carry-over from other donors' samples.

V is TRBV11-2 and J is TRBJ1-1; D call uncertain. Trimming left V 6 bases short and J 0 bases short, with 11 bases between. This CDR3 contains 14 residues. Germline V gene sequence: CDR1 SGHAT, CDR2 FQNNGV. The CDR3 nucleotides read TGTGCCAGCAGGCCGGGATATATGAACACTGAAGCTTTCTTT. Amino acid sequence: CASRPGYMNTEAFF.

This clonotype showed up many times. The J gene is TRBJ1-5, the V gene TRBV12-3 or TRBV12-4; TRBD1 might be the D (5 bases). The germline V and J ends were trimmed by 6 bases and 0 bases, with 9 bases remaining between them. The CDR3 spans 14 residues. This chain's CDR3 is CASRDSPSNQPQHF. CDR3 DNA sequence: TGTGCCAGCAGAGACAGTCCTAGCAATCAGCCCCAGCATTTT.

This clonotype was picked up many times. The V and J genes are TRBV20-1 and TRBJ2-1, with D possibly matching TRBD2 (7 bases). Trimming took 3 bases from V and 10 from J, leaving 13 bases between them. CDR1 is DFQATT, CDR2 SNEGSKA, per germline (reference sequence). The CDR3 spans 12 residues. The CDR3: CSASTGGREQFF. DNA for the CDR3: TGCAGTGCTAGCACGGGGGGCCGGGAGCAGTTCTTC.

Many counts were recorded for this clonotype. The chain links TRBV7-9 to TRBJ1-2; possible D gene TRBD1, 6 bases. The V end lost 5 bases, the J end lost 2 bases, and 12 bases lay between the germline ends. CDR3 length equals 14 residues. Germline CDR1 and CDR2: SEHNR and FQNEAQ (reference sequence). The CDR3 is CASSTGQRNYGYTF. DNA of the CDR3: TGTGCCAGCAGCACTGGACAGAGAAACTATGGCTACACCTTC.

This clonotype was counted between two and nine times. V and J are TRBV11-2 and TRBJ2-7, with no clear D. Trimming shortened V by 4 bases and J by 5 bases, and 12 bases separated the two germline ends. Germline loops: CDR1 SGHAT, CDR2 FQNNGV. CDR3 length: 13 residues. For the CDR3, the DNA is TGTGCCAGCAGCTCGACGAATTACGACGAGCAGTACTTC. It codes for CASSSTNYDEQYF.

This clonotype was detected ten times or more. The chain is built from TRBV28 and TRBJ1-5; D not resolved. V lost 9 bases, J lost 3 bases, and 15 bases lay in between. CDR1 MDHEN and CDR2 SYDVKM come from the germline V gene. The CDR3 extends over 14 amino acids. CDR3 amino acids: CASRQGRNNQPQHF. In nucleotides, the CDR3 is TGTGCCAGTCGACAAGGCAGGAACAATCAGCCCCAGCATTTT.

This chain uses TRBV7-2 with TRBJ1-1; D remains ambiguous. The CDR3 has 16 amino acids. The V gene's germline CDR1 is SGHTA and CDR2 FQGNSA. The V end lost 1 base, the J end lost 1 base, and 13 bases lay between the germline ends. In nucleotides, the CDR3 is TGTGCCAGCAGCTTAGAGGCGGGATTGGCGAACACTGAAGCTTTCTTT. Translated: CASSLEAGLANTEAFF.

This clonotype showed up just a few times. The V gene is TRBV11-2, the J gene TRBJ1-1, with 12 bases that match TRBD1. Germline trimming cut 6 bases from V and 4 bases from J; bases unmatched to any gene: 18. Per germline, CDR1 SGHAT and CDR2 FQNNGV. The CDR3 loop spans 19 amino acids. CDR3 bases: TGTGCCAGCAGTCTCCTGGGACAGGGGGCGAGATCGGTGGGCACTGAAGCTTTCTTT. This codes for CASSLLGQGARSVGTEAFF.

This clonotype has just a few counts. V and J are TRBV6-2 or TRBV6-3 and TRBJ2-7; either TRBD1 or TRBD2 may supply D (5 bases each). Germline CDR1 and CDR2: MNHEY and SVGEGT. Trimming cost V 6 bases and J 0 bases, with 18 bases left between them. The CDR3 contains 16 residues. The CDR3: CASRASWDGDSYEQYF. CDR3 in DNA: TGTGCCAGCAGGGCCTCTTGGGACGGTGACTCCTACGAGCAGTACTTC.

The genes are TRBV5-5 and TRBJ2-5; 8 nucleotides match TRBD1. J gave up 4 bases and V 1 base, and 9 bases lay outside the gene matches. This CDR3 has 16 amino acids. CDR1 SGHKS and CDR2 YYEKEE come from the germline V gene (reference sequence). The CDR3 nucleotides are TGTGCCAGCAGCTTGTCGACAGGGGCCTTCCTAGAGACCCAGTACTTC. As protein: CASSLSTGAFLETQYF.